These T cell receptor beta chains were read from a single sample in a study of blood T cell repertoires in COVID-19. The method was immunoSEQ multiplex PCR; TCRdb's version includes in-frame clones alone and lacks a portion of them. The profile shows about 150,000 clones, roughly 89% of them singletons. Sequenced input: peripheral blood. The source is a man aged 60 to 75 with active or convalescent COVID-19. Each CDR3 is given without its conserved first and last residue. Fields, in order: J gene, V gene, CDR3 protein.

j_gene: TRBJ1-3; v_gene: TRBV7-2; CDR3aa: ASSPDRAAGNTIY
j_gene: TRBJ1-2; v_gene: TRBV9; CDR3aa: ASSPASVQNYGYT
j_gene: TRBJ1-2; v_gene: TRBV6-4; CDR3aa: ARLFKNGGRENGYT
j_gene: TRBJ1-6; v_gene: TRBV19; CDR3aa: ASSNIQNSPLH
j_gene: TRBJ2-7; v_gene: TRBV7-3; CDR3aa: ASSSDRGDTYEQY
j_gene: TRBJ1-1; v_gene: TRBV3-1/TRBV3-2; CDR3aa: ASSPLRDSNTEAF
j_gene: TRBJ2-2; v_gene: TRBV7-2; CDR3aa: ASSARLGTGELF
j_gene: TRBJ2-3; v_gene: TRBV5-1; CDR3aa: ASSADSTSTDTQY
j_gene: TRBJ1-2; v_gene: TRBV5-1; CDR3aa: ASSLTEDGYT
j_gene: TRBJ1-4; v_gene: TRBV5-1; CDR3aa: ASSLGGADEKLF
j_gene: TRBJ1-6; v_gene: TRBV2; CDR3aa: ASTRQGPDNNSPLH
j_gene: TRBJ2-3; v_gene: TRBV21-1; CDR3aa: ASSKGLAPYVTDTQY
j_gene: TRBJ1-2; v_gene: TRBV4-1; CDR3aa: ASSQGQGADYGYT
j_gene: TRBJ1-4; v_gene: TRBV11-2; CDR3aa: ASSLPGTSGLEKLF
j_gene: TRBJ1-5; v_gene: TRBV19; CDR3aa: ASSSGQGGVGGGNQPQH
j_gene: TRBJ1-2; v_gene: TRBV5-1; CDR3aa: ASSLGGTGDGYT
j_gene: TRBJ2-1; v_gene: TRBV28; CDR3aa: ATFSRPGGGHTKQF
j_gene: TRBJ2-1; v_gene: TRBV19; CDR3aa: ASSTPQRGSNEQF
j_gene: TRBJ1-2; v_gene: TRBV2; CDR3aa: ASSTGRANYGYT
j_gene: TRBJ1-3; v_gene: TRBV25-1; CDR3aa: ASRQVSGNTIY
j_gene: TRBJ1-1; v_gene: TRBV7-2; CDR3aa: ASRPQDSAHTEAF
j_gene: TRBJ1-2; v_gene: TRBV28; CDR3aa: ASISPHAGAFS
j_gene: TRBJ2-1; v_gene: TRBV6-1; CDR3aa: ASSDDRAPISSYNEQF
j_gene: TRBJ2-7; v_gene: TRBV3-1/TRBV3-2; CDR3aa: ASSQTGQGAEQY
j_gene: TRBJ1-3; v_gene: TRBV29-1; CDR3aa: SAESGVGGNTIY
j_gene: TRBJ1-5; v_gene: TRBV9; CDR3aa: ASSVEGAGDQPQH
j_gene: TRBJ2-3; v_gene: TRBV7-2; CDR3aa: ASSLVGTSVADTQY
j_gene: TRBJ1-1; v_gene: TRBV5-1; CDR3aa: ASSPYRGTEAF
j_gene: TRBJ2-1; v_gene: TRBV9; CDR3aa: ASSRKRESPDEQF
j_gene: TRBJ1-2; v_gene: TRBV27; CDR3aa: ATGNNYGYT
j_gene: TRBJ2-1; v_gene: TRBV25-1; CDR3aa: ASSERARRGINEQF
j_gene: TRBJ2-7; v_gene: TRBV6-5; CDR3aa: ASSRPGGGRQY
j_gene: TRBJ1-2; v_gene: TRBV5-1; CDR3aa: ASSSDKGQGSGYT
j_gene: TRBJ1-4; v_gene: TRBV24-1; CDR3aa: ATSDPTGANEKLF
j_gene: TRBJ2-2; v_gene: TRBV4-3; CDR3aa: ASSQASGGRIGELF
j_gene: TRBJ2-7; v_gene: TRBV6-5; CDR3aa: ASTPGPGTYEQY
j_gene: TRBJ1-2; v_gene: TRBV5-6; CDR3aa: ASSLITTNYGYT
j_gene: TRBJ2-5; v_gene: TRBV19; CDR3aa: ASMGTIGGSETQY
j_gene: TRBJ2-7; v_gene: TRBV7-9; CDR3aa: ASSSPGQGAREQY
j_gene: TRBJ1-4; v_gene: TRBV5-5; CDR3aa: ASSYGQSATNEKLF
j_gene: TRBJ1-1; v_gene: TRBV9; CDR3aa: ASSTQGVNTEAF
j_gene: TRBJ2-5; v_gene: TRBV30; CDR3aa: AWRTRARKETQY
j_gene: TRBJ2-7; v_gene: TRBV27; CDR3aa: ASSPDRGPYEQY
j_gene: TRBJ1-1; v_gene: TRBV7-2; CDR3aa: ASSLGLTEAF
j_gene: TRBJ2-2; v_gene: TRBV28; CDR3aa: ASRPFPGLALNTGELF
j_gene: TRBJ2-5; v_gene: TRBV7-2; CDR3aa: ASSPPREQETQY
j_gene: TRBJ1-2; v_gene: TRBV5-6; CDR3aa: ASSSNRGTYT
j_gene: TRBJ2-3; v_gene: TRBV4-2; CDR3aa: ASSQGGLARTDTQY
j_gene: TRBJ1-1; v_gene: TRBV14; CDR3aa: ASSLDGGTVNTEAF
j_gene: TRBJ2-7; v_gene: TRBV6-5; CDR3aa: ASSYSDLAGGVQY
j_gene: TRBJ1-1; v_gene: TRBV3-1/TRBV3-2; CDR3aa: ASKGQGYTEAF
j_gene: TRBJ1-1; v_gene: TRBV29-1; CDR3aa: SAHGLRNTEAF
j_gene: TRBJ1-4; v_gene: TRBV28; CDR3aa: ASSRDNEKLF
j_gene: TRBJ2-7; v_gene: TRBV19; CDR3aa: ASSPQGSPGYEQY